The 20 T cell receptor beta chains below come from one sample, sequenced in a study of blood T cell repertoires in COVID-19 (dated by TCRdb to the early 2020s). Library construction relied on the immunoSEQ multiplex PCR assay. TCRdb took over this immuneACCESS table, retaining in-frame rearrangements with V and J assigned. Such tables are incomplete; in checked studies, under half of the missing clones stem from an unresolved V gene, and the remainder is unexplained. The sample yields 150,000 or so clones; approximately 80% were counted once. The ten largest clones capture less than 3.5% of the sample. Sequencing input: peripheral blood. Receptor source: a woman in her sixties or seventies with acute or convalescent COVID-19.

The chain joins TRBV30 to TRBJ2-3; D is unresolved. Between the trimmed V and J ends, which lost 1 base and 2 bases, there was a span of 19 bases. This CDR3 is 17 amino acids long. CDR1 and CDR2 (germline): GTSNPN, SVGIG (reference sequence). CDR3 loop: CAWSDAVTGVVTDTQYF. As DNA, the CDR3 is TGTGCCTGGAGTGACGCCGTGACTGGAGTGGTCACAGATACGCAGTATTTT.

The V and J genes are TRBV5-1 and TRBJ2-7; 8 positions agree with TRBD1. Germline V CDR1 and CDR2: SGHRS, YFSETQ. V was pared by 4 bases and J by 2 bases, with 11 bases of the junction left unmatched. The CDR3 has 16 amino acids. This CDR3 is CASSPVGGTGTYEQYF. CDR3 in DNA: TGCGCCAGCAGCCCGGTTGGGGGGACAGGAACCTACGAGCAGTACTTC.

The chain employs TRBV6-6 and TRBJ1-6; 7 bases line up with TRBD1. With V trimmed by 5 bases and J by 8 bases, 6 bases remained unmatched. The CDR3 is 14 amino acids. Germline-derived CDR1 and CDR2 are MNHNY and SVGAGI (reference sequence). The CDR3 protein is CASSLRDSYSPLHF. The DNA of the CDR3 is TGTGCCAGCAGTCTCCGGGACAGTTATTCACCCCTCCACTTT.

This chain joins TRBV27 and TRBJ1-4, with D possibly TRBD1 on 5 matching bases. CDR3 length equals 16 residues. Deletions cut 5 bases from V and 1 base from J, with 14 bases between. CDR1 MNHEY and CDR2 SMNVEV come from the germline V gene (reference sequence). The CDR3 protein is CASSNSIGVTNEKLFF. In DNA, the CDR3 is TGTGCCAGCAGTAACTCGATAGGGGTAACTAATGAAAAACTGTTTTTT.

V usage is TRBV18 and J usage is TRBJ2-5; D gene unclear. This CDR3 has 12 amino acids. In germline, CDR1 is KGHSH, CDR2 LQKENI. The V end was cut by 3 bases, the J end by 2 bases, with 4 bases between. CDR3 amino acids: CASSPIQETQYF. The CDR3, as DNA: TGTGCCAGCTCACCTATTCAAGAGACCCAGTACTTC.

This chain connects TRBV12-3 or TRBV12-4 to TRBJ1-2; D remains ambiguous. Trimming cost V 4 bases and J 10 bases, with 10 bases left between them. The length of the CDR3 is 11 residues. The CDR3 sequence is CASSSLRDYTF. CDR3 nucleotides: TGTGCCAGCAGTTCCCTCCGAGACTACACCTTC.

The CDR3 bases are TGTGCCAGCAGCCGCGCGGCCGGGACAGGGAACTATGGCTACACCTTC. Translation gives CASSRAAGTGNYGYTF. V is TRBV6-2 or TRBV6-3 and J is TRBJ1-2; the match to TRBD1 covers 9 bases. The CDR3 spans 16 residues. CDR1 and CDR2 (germline): MNHEY, SVGEGT. The junction had 10 bases not matched to a gene; V was cut back by 6 bases and J by 2 bases.

This chain links TRBV29-1 with TRBJ1-1; D is unresolved. With 3 bases removed from V and 5 bases from J, the gap between germline ends came to 7 bases. This CDR3 has 11 amino acids. Germline CDR1 and CDR2: SQVTM and ANQGSEA. As DNA, the CDR3 is TGCAGCGTTGACTCGTTTACTGAAGCTTTCTTT. Amino acid sequence: CSVDSFTEAFF. Together with reference TRBV29-1 and TRBJ1-1, the CDR3 gives the full variable domain: SAVISQKPSRDICQRGTSLTIQCQVDSQVTMMFWYRQQPGQSLTLIATANQGSEATYESGFVIDKFPISRPNLTFSTLTVSNMSPEDSSIYLCSVDSFTEAFFGQGTRLTVV.

The rearrangement links TRBV3-1 (or the pseudogene TRBV3-2) to TRBJ2-4; 12 bases line up with TRBD2. The length of the CDR3 is 19 residues. Trimming at V came to 4 bases and at J to 0 bases, leaving 10 bases not matched to a gene. Per germline, CDR1 LGHDT and CDR2 YNNKEL (reference sequence). The CDR3 DNA follows: TGTGCCAGCAGCCCGCTAGCGGGGGGGGCCGATCTAGCCAAAAACATTCAGTACTTC. Protein product: CASSPLAGGADLAKNIQYF.

This chain links TRBV14 with TRBJ2-6; D is uncertain. The CDR3 extends over 16 amino acids. Germline CDR1 SGHDN, CDR2 FVKESK. The V end was cut by 4 bases, the J end by 0 bases, with 10 bases between. The CDR3 sequence: CASSPTRFSGANVLTF. The CDR3 DNA follows: TGTGCCAGCAGCCCTACGAGGTTCTCTGGGGCCAACGTCCTGACTTTC.

The chain carries TRBV9 and TRBJ1-1; D possibly corresponds to TRBD1 (6 bases). The length of the CDR3 is 14 residues. The germline gives CDR1 SGDLS, CDR2 YYNGEE. The V and J ends lost 6 bases and 5 bases respectively, with 17 bases between them. Written as DNA, the CDR3 is TGTGCCAGCACCCGGGGGGGCGGGACGACTGAAGCTTTCTTT. As protein: CASTRGGGTTEAFF.

This clone was recorded once. The J gene is TRBJ1-1, the V gene TRBV30, with 8 bases matching TRBD1. The CDR3 consists of 12 residues. Germline V gene sequence: CDR1 GTSNPN, CDR2 SVGIG (reference sequence). Germline trimming cut 4 bases from V and 10 bases from J; bases unmatched to any gene: 8. CDR3 sequence: CAWTHGQGGAFF. The DNA for the CDR3 is TGTGCCTGGACCCATGGACAGGGTGGAGCTTTCTTT.

The V call is TRBV24-1, the J call TRBJ1-1, with 7 bases lining up with TRBD1. V lost 10 bases and J lost 0; bases outside the gene matches: 1. CDR1 is KGHDR and CDR2 is SFDVKD in the germline V gene. The length of the CDR3 is 12 residues. CDR3 amino acids: CATRGLNTEAFF. The CDR3 nucleotides are TGTGCCACGAGGGGGCTGAACACTGAAGCTTTCTTT.

V is TRBV6-5 and J is TRBJ2-7, with no clear D. Trimming shortened V by 2 bases and J by 3 bases, and 14 bases separated the two germline ends. This CDR3 spans 15 amino acids. The germline V gene encodes CDR1 MNHEY and CDR2 SVGAGI. CDR3 bases: TGTGCCAGCAGTTACGGTAGCTTCATGGTCTACGAGCAGTACTTC. Translation: CASSYGSFMVYEQYF.

The chain couples TRBV5-4 to TRBJ2-7; D remains ambiguous. The germline CDR1 and CDR2 sequences are SGHNT and YYREEE (reference sequence). V was clipped by 4 bases and J by 2 bases, with 13 bases between them. This CDR3 contains 14 residues. The CDR3: CASSPRVGPYEQYF. In nucleotides, the CDR3 is TGTGCCAGCAGCCCACGGGTCGGCCCCTACGAGCAGTACTTC.

This rearrangement joins TRBV4-3 to TRBJ1-5, with 12 bases identical to TRBD1. Germline assignment: CDR1 LGHNA and CDR2 YSLEER. There are 17 residues in the CDR3. With 2 bases clipped from V and 7 bases from J, the junction kept 9 bases outside the gene matches. CDR3 loop: CASSQNFGTGGMQPQHF. Here the CDR3 DNA reads TGCGCCAGCAGCCAAAACTTTGGGACAGGGGGCATGCAGCCCCAGCATTTT.

The chain combines TRBV30 with TRBJ1-5; D is unclear. Germline CDR1 GTSNPN, CDR2 SVGIG (reference sequence). V was pared by 3 bases and J by 6 bases, with 12 bases between. The CDR3 totals 13 residues. The CDR3 sequence is CAWSPLDSQPQHF. The CDR3 nucleotides are TGTGCCTGGAGCCCTCTCGACTCTCAGCCCCAGCATTTT.

The table lists this clone with a count of one. V is TRBV5-4 and J is TRBJ2-7; 11 nucleotides line up with TRBD1. The ends lost 4 bases at V and 6 bases at J; junction bases unmatched: 6. Germline values: CDR1 SGHNT, CDR2 YYREEE (reference sequence). This CDR3 spans 14 amino acids. The CDR3 loop reads CASSAPGQGGEQYF. The CDR3 DNA sequence: TGTGCCAGCAGCGCGCCGGGACAGGGGGGCGAGCAGTACTTC.

The chain is built from TRBV7-2 and TRBJ1-2; D may be TRBD1 (5 bases). Germline assignment: CDR1 SGHTA and CDR2 FQGNSA. The germline V and J ends were trimmed by 5 bases and 7 bases, with 20 bases remaining between them. CDR3 length: 15 amino acids. The CDR3 DNA sequence: TGTGCCAGCAGCGCTCACGGGGGGAGCTCAGGTGGCTACACCTTC. It yields the protein CASSAHGGSSGGYTF.

The chain employs TRBV19 and TRBJ1-2; D gene unclear. CDR3 size: 13 residues. Germline V gene data show CDR1 as LNHDA and CDR2 as SQIVND (reference sequence). V gave up 2 bases and J gave up 6 bases, with 10 bases separating them. CDR3 region: CASSIRTRDGYTF. The CDR3 nucleotides read TGTGCCAGTAGTATACGGACGCGGGATGGCTACACCTTC.